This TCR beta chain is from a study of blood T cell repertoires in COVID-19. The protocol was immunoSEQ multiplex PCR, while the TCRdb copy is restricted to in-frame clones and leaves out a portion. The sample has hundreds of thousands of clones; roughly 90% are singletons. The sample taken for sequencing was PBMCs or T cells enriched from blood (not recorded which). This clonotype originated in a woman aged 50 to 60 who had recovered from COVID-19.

CDR3 region: CASSLQGGGYGYTF. CDR3 DNA: TGTGCCAGCAGCCTACAGGGTGGAGGCTATGGCTACACCTTC. This chain connects TRBV7-2 to TRBJ1-2; TRBD1 might be the D (6 bases). This CDR3 is 14 amino acids long. The germline gives CDR1 SGHTA, CDR2 FQGNSA. Deletions cut 5 bases from V and 4 bases from J, with 14 bases between.